The 16 T cell receptor beta chains reported below all come from one sample, sequenced in a study of cytomegalovirus exposure and HLA in healthy donors. PCR used 60 Vbeta primers and 13 Jbeta primers. Using immunoSEQ multiplex PCR, the repertoire was profiled, and TCRdb retains in-frame clones only, with some absent. The table includes 74,000 or so clones, around 75% detected once. The sample was PBMCs. Receptors were obtained from a woman aged 40 to 49 in good health and CMV-seronegative.

Comments on this clone: Other DNA sequences of this sample code for an identical CDR3. The J gene is TRBJ2-7, the V gene TRBV2; 8 bases map to TRBD1. J gave up 4 bases and V 5 bases, and 10 bases lay outside the gene matches. Germline V gene data show CDR1 as SNHLY and CDR2 as FYNNEI. The CDR3 loop spans 15 amino acids. As DNA, the CDR3 is TGTGCCAGCAGTTCCGCCGGGACAGGAGAATACGAGCAGTACTTC. It is translated as CASSSAGTGEYEQYF.

The chain carries TRBV7-6 and TRBJ2-5; TRBD2 agrees at 9 bases. Germline V gene data show CDR1 as SGHVS and CDR2 as FNYEAQ. The length of the CDR3 is 15 residues. The junction had 4 bases not matched to a gene; V was cut back by 1 base and J by 4 bases. This CDR3 reads CASSLGGGASETQYF. The CDR3 DNA reads as TGTGCCAGCAGCTTAGGCGGGGGGGCCTCAGAGACCCAGTACTTC.

This clone was counted a few times. The chain joins TRBV28 to TRBJ2-3, with D perhaps TRBD2 (6 bases). The CDR3 runs 14 residues. Germline V gene lookup returns CDR1 MDHEN and CDR2 SYDVKM. V was cut by 4 bases and J by 2 bases, with 10 bases left in between. CDR3 loop: CASSWGGNTDTQYF. The CDR3 nucleotides read TGTGCCAGCAGTTGGGGCGGGAACACAGATACGCAGTATTTT.

The V call is TRBV6-5, the J call TRBJ1-1; D is unclear. This CDR3 comprises 14 residues. V lost 4 bases and J lost 2, with 11 bases in between. In germline, CDR1 is MNHEY, CDR2 SVGAGI. The CDR3 reads CASSSPFSNTEAFF. CDR3 nucleotides: TGTGCCAGCAGTTCCCCCTTCTCTAACACTGAAGCTTTCTTT.

V and J are TRBV7-2 and TRBJ1-1, with 7 bases that match TRBD1. CDR3 size: 14 residues. V gave up 5 bases and J gave up 1 base; unmatched junction bases: 4. Germline V lookup: CDR1 SGHTA, CDR2 FQGNSA. The chain's CDR3 is CASSRRQGNTEAFF. The CDR3 DNA sequence: TGTGCCAGCAGCCGTCGACAGGGGAACACTGAAGCTTTCTTT.

This clone was seen more than once but under ten times. The chain recombines TRBV7-2 with TRBJ2-1, with a weak D call TRBD2 (5 bases). The CDR3 length is 14 residues. Per the germline V gene, CDR1 is SGHTA and CDR2 is FQGNSA. Trimming pared 7 bases from V and 9 bases from J, leaving 19 bases between. DNA of the CDR3: TGTGCCAGCACCCTGGAGGTAGCGATCGGTGAGCAGTTCTTC. Translating it yields CASTLEVAIGEQFF.

The table lists this clone with a count of one. The V and J genes are TRBV5-8 and TRBJ2-1, with 9 bases fitting TRBD2. Trimming removed 0 bases from V and 6 bases from J; junction bases left unmatched: 4. Germline CDR1 SGHTS, CDR2 YDEGEE. This CDR3 is built from 15 residues. The CDR3: CASSLVAGVPNEQFF. CDR3 DNA sequence: TGTGCCAGCAGCTTGGTAGCGGGGGTACCCAATGAGCAGTTCTTC.

This clone was found once. In the same sample, other DNA sequences code for this CDR3. The chain carries TRBV11-2 and TRBJ2-2, with D unclear. V shed 1 base and J shed 6 bases, with 6 bases lying between them. This CDR3 has 13 residues. Germline-derived CDR1 and CDR2 are SGHAT and FQNNGV. CDR3 loop: CASSLVVPGELFF. The CDR3 bases are TGTGCCAGCAGCTTAGTAGTGCCCGGGGAGCTGTTTTTT.

V gene TRBV5-1 combines with J gene TRBJ2-3; 8 nucleotides align to TRBD2. CDR1 and CDR2 (germline): SGHRS, YFSETQ. The junction had 5 bases not matched to a gene; V was cut back by 1 base and J by 4 bases. The CDR3 runs 15 residues. CDR3 protein: CASSLPSGSADTQYF. The CDR3 DNA reads as TGCGCCAGCAGCTTGCCAAGCGGGAGTGCAGATACGCAGTATTTT.

The gene calls are TRBV19 and TRBJ2-1; 10 positions agree with TRBD2. V gave up 4 bases and J gave up 3 bases; unmatched junction bases: 3. Germline CDR1 reads LNHDA; CDR2 reads SQIVND (reference sequence). This CDR3 is built from 15 residues. In nucleotides, the CDR3 is TGTGCCAGTAGTAAACTAGCGGGGTTCTACAATGAGCAGTTCTTC. Its translation is CASSKLAGFYNEQFF.

This clone was observed once. The chain joins TRBV7-2 to TRBJ2-2, with a possible D match to TRBD1 (6 bases). Germline values: CDR1 SGHTA, CDR2 FQGNSA. The CDR3 is made up of 17 amino acids. The V gene lost 5 bases and the J gene lost 4 bases, with 20 bases spanning the gap. The CDR3 nucleotides are TGTGCCAGCAGCCATCCCAAGGACAGAGGATTCACCGGGGAGCTGTTTTTT. This codes for CASSHPKDRGFTGELFF.

This clone was seen just once. The chain employs TRBV5-4 and TRBJ2-2, with D maybe TRBD2 (6 bases). Germline V CDR1 and CDR2: SGHNT, YYREEE (reference sequence). The V end lost 0 bases, the J end lost 6 bases, and 9 bases lay between the germline ends. The CDR3 is made up of 14 amino acids. CDR3 bases: TGTGCCAGCAGCTTGGGGGGACTTTCCGGGGAGCTGTTTTTT. Its translation: CASSLGGLSGELFF.

V usage is TRBV4-1 and J usage is TRBJ2-3; the D gene is possibly TRBD2 (6 bases). Germline-derived CDR1 and CDR2 are MGHRA and YSYEKL. The CDR3 is 11 amino acids. V gave up 5 bases and J gave up 6 bases, with 6 bases separating them. The CDR3: CASSGGDTQYF. The DNA of the CDR3 is TGCGCCAGCAGCGGGGGGGATACGCAGTATTTT.

This clone was picked up a small number of times. CDR3 loop: CASRAGGNTEAFF. DNA of the CDR3: TGTGCCAGCAGGGCGGGGGGGAACACTGAAGCTTTCTTT. The chain joins TRBV2 to TRBJ1-1; D possibly corresponds to TRBD1 (5 bases). The germline V gene has CDR1 SNHLY and CDR2 FYNNEI. The CDR3 is 13 residues long. Trimming stripped 6 bases from V and 1 base from J, with 9 bases between.

The chain couples TRBV11-1 to TRBJ2-2; D remains ambiguous. This CDR3 is built from 13 residues. Germline V gene data show CDR1 as SGHAT and CDR2 as FQDESV (reference sequence). V was trimmed by 7 bases and J by 3 bases, leaving 9 bases between them. CDR3 coding DNA: TGTGCCAGCAAATACAGAGACACCGGGGAGCTGTTTTTT. Translation: CASKYRDTGELFF.

This chain links TRBV27 with TRBJ2-7; tentatively, D is TRBD1 (5 bases). This CDR3 region has 14 residues. Trimming shortened V by 5 bases and J by 0 bases, and 11 bases separated the two germline ends. Germline V gene data show CDR1 as MNHEY and CDR2 as SMNVEV (reference sequence). CDR3 DNA sequence: TGTGCCAGCAGTCATCGCAGGGACTCCTACGAGCAGTACTTC. This codes for CASSHRRDSYEQYF.